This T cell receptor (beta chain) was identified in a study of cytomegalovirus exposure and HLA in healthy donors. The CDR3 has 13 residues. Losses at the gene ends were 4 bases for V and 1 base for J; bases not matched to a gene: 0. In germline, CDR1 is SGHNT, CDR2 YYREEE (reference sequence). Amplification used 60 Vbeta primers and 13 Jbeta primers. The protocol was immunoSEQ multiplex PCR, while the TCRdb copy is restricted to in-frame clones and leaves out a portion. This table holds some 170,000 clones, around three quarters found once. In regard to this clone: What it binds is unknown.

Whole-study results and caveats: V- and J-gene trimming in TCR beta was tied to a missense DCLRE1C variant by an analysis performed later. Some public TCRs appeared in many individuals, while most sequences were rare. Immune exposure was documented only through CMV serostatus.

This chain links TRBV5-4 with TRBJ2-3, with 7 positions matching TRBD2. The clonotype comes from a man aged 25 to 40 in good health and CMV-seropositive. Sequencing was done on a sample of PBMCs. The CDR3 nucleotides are TGTGCCAGCAGCGCGGGGGGCACAGATACGCAGTATTTT. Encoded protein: CASSAGGTDTQYF.